The sequence of this TCR beta chain was determined in a study of blood T cell repertoires in COVID-19. The CDR3 extends over 14 amino acids. The germline V gene has CDR1 LGHDT and CDR2 YNNKEL (reference sequence). Trimming removed 0 bases from V and 8 bases from J, with 13 bases in between. Profiled with immunoSEQ multiplex PCR; TCRdb holds only in-frame clones, not every one. The table includes more than 250,000 clones, 86% detected once. This chain connects TRBV3-1 (or the pseudogene TRBV3-2) to TRBJ1-2; TRBD1 is a possible D gene (6 bases). The TCR comes from a man younger than 30 with active or convalescent COVID-19. Sequencing was done on a sample of peripheral blood. DNA of the CDR3: TGTGCCAGCAGCCAAGAGGCAGGGGCCGGCGGCTACACCTTC. Translated, it gives CASSQEAGAGGYTF.